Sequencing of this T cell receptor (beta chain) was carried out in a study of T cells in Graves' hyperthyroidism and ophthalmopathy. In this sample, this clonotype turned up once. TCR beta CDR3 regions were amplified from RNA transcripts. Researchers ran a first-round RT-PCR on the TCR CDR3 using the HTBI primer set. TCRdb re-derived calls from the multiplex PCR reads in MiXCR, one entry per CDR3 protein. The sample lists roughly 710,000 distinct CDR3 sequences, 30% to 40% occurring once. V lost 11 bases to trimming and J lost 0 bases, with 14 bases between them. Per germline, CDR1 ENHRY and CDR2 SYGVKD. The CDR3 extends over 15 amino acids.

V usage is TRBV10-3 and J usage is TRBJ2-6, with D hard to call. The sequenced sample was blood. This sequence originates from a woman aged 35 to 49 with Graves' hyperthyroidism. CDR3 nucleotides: TGTGCCGCTTCGCAGGCGATCTCTGGGGCCAACGTCCTGACTTTC. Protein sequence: CAASQAISGANVLTF.